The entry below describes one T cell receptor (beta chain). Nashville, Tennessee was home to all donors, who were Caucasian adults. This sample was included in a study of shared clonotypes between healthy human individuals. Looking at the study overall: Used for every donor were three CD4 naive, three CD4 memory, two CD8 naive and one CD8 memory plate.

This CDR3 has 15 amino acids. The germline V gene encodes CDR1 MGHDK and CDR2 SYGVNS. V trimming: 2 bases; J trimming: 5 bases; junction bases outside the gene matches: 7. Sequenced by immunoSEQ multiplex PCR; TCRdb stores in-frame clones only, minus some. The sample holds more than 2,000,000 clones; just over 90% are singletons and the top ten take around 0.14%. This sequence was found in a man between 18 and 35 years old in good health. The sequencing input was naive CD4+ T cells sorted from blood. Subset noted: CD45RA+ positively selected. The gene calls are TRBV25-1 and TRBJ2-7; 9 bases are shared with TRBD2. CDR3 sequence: CASSEPGTSSNEQYF. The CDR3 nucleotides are TGTGCCAGCAGTGAACCAGGGACTAGCTCTAACGAGCAGTACTTC.